The present T cell receptor (beta chain) was sequenced within a study of tumor-infiltrating lymphocytes in primary liver carcinoma. The V gene's germline CDR1 is MNHEY and CDR2 SVGAGI. There are 16 residues in the CDR3. Trimming shortened V by 0 bases and J by 9 bases, and 15 bases separated the two germline ends. RNA isolated from unsorted whole blood supplied the blood RNA, with germline DNA also extracted. Those patients suffered from chronic HBV infection and were treatment-naive. Collection of approximately 4.3 milliliters of peripheral blood took place before surgery. With 400 to 550 ng total RNA as template and a constant-region primer, TCR beta cDNA was made. Investigators got TCR beta libraries out of three nested multiplex PCR rounds, done with slightly modified ARM-PCR. The first two PCR rounds used TRBV1-TRBV30 primers with a Cbeta primer, approximately 9 cycles each. MiXCR, applied by TCRdb to the multiplex PCR reads, yields one record per CDR3 protein. The sample yields about 320,000 distinct CDR3 sequences, around three fifths seen once.

Notes on the study in general: Relative to blood, tumors carried a significantly larger fraction of the repertoire in their top 250 clones (p = 0.039). Each sample was bulk and unsorted; consequently, CD4+ and CD8+ repertoires were not compared.

A remark on this clonotype: Its antigen remains unidentified. It is likely a read error, because the conserved phenylalanine at the end of the CDR3 is missing.

The chain uses TRBV6-5 and TRBJ1-6; no firm D call. This TCR derives from a man aged 35-49 years with primary liver carcinoma and hepatitis B virus infection. The sample taken for sequencing was peripheral blood. CDR3 sequence (DNA): TGTGCCAGCAGTTACTCGATCACGGGTTTTTTTTCACCCCTCCACTCT. Protein sequence: CASSYSITGFFSPLHS.